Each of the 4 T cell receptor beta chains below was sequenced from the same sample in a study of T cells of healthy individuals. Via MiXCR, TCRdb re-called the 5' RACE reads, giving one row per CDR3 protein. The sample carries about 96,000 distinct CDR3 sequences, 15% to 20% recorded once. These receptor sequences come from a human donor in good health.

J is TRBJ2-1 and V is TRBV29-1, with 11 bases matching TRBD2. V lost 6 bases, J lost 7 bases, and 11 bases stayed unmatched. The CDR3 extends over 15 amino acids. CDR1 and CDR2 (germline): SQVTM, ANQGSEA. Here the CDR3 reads CSVNQLAGASNEQFF. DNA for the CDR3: TGCAGCGTCAACCAACTAGCGGGAGCCTCTAATGAGCAGTTCTTC.

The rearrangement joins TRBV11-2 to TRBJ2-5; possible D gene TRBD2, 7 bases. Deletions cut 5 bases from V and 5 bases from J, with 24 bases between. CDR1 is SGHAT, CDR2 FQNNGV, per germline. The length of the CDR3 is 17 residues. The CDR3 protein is CASSVGWGAGETETQYF. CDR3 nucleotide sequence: TGTGCCAGCAGCGTTGGATGGGGGGCGGGAGAGACTGAGACCCAGTACTTC.

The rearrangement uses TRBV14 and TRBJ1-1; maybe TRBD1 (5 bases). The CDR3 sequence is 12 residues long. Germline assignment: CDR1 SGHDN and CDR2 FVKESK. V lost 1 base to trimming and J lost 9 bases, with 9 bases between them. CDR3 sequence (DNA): TGTGCCAGCAGCCAAGGGGGGTGGAAAGCTTTCTTT. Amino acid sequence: CASSQGGWKAFF.

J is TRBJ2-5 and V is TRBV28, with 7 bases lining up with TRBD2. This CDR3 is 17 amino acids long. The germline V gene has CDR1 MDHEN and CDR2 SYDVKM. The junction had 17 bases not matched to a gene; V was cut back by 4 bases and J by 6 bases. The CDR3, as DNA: TGTGCCAGCAGTTCACGCGATAGCGGGCTGGGGGGAAAGACCCAGTACTTC. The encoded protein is CASSSRDSGLGGKTQYF.